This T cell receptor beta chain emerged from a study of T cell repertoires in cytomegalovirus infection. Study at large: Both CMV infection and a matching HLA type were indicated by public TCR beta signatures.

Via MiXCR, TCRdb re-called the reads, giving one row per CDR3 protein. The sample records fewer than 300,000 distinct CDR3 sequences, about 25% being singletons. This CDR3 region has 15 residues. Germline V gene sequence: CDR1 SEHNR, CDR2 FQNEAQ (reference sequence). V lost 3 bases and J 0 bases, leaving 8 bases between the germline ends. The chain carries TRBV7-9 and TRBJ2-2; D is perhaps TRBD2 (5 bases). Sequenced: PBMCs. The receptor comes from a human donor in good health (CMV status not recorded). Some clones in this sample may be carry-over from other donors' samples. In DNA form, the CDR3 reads TGTGCCAGCAGCTTGCAGAGGGCGAACACCGGGGAGCTGTTTTTT. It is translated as CASSLQRANTGELFF.